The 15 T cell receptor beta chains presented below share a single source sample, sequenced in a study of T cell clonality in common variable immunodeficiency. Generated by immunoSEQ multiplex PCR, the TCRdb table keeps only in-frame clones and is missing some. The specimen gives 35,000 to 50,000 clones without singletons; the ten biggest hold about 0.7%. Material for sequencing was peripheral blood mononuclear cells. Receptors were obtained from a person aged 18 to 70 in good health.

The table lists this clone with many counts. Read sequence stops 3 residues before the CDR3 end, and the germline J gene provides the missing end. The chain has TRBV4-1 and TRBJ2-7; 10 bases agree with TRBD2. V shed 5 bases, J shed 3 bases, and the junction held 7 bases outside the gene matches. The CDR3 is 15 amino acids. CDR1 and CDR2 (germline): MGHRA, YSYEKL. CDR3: CASSSLAGALYEQYF. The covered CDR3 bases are TGCGCCAGCAGCTCGCTAGCGGGAGCTCTCTACGAG.

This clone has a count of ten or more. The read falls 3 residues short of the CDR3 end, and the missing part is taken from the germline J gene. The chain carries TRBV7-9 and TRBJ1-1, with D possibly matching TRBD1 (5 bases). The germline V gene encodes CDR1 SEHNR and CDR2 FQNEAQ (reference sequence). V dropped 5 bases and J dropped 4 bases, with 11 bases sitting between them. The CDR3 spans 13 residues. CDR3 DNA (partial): TGTGCCAGCAGCGGGGGGGTTCGCACTGAA. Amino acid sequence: CASSGGVRTE. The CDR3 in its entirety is CASSGGVRTEAFF.

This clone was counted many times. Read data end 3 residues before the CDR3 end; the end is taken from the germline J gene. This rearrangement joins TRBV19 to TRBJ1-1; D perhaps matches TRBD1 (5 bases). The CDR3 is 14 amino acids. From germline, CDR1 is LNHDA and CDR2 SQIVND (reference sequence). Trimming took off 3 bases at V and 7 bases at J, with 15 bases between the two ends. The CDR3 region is CASSIQGIEREAFF. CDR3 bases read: TGTGCCAGTAGTATCCAGGGTATCGAGCGTGAA.

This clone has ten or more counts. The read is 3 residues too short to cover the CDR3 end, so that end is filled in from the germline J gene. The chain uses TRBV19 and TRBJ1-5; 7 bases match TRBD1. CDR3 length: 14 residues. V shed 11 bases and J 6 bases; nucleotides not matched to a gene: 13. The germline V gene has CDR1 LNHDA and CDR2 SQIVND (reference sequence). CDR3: CAGGDSRGVQPQHF. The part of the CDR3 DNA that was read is TGTGCCGGCGGGGACAGTAGAGGGGTTCAGCCC.

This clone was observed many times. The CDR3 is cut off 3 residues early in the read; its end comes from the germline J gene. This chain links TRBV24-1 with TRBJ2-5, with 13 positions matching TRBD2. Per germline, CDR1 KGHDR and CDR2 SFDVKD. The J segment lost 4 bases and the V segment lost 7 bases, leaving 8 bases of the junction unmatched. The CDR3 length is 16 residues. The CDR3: CATSSGLAGVGETQYF. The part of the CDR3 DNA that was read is TGTGCCACCAGCTCAGGACTAGCGGGAGTAGGAGAGACC.

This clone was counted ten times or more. CDR3 DNA (partial): TGTGCCTGGAGTAGCAGGAGGAGCACAGATACG. Translating it yields CAWSSRRSTDT. The whole CDR3 region reads CAWSSRRSTDTQYF. The chain recombines TRBV30 with TRBJ2-3; possible D gene TRBD2, 5 bases. The sequence runs out 3 residues before the end of the CDR3; the remainder is reconstructed from the germline J gene. Germline assignment: CDR1 GTSNPN and CDR2 SVGIG (reference sequence). V was clipped by 2 bases and J by 0 bases, with 9 bases between them. The CDR3 consists of 14 residues.

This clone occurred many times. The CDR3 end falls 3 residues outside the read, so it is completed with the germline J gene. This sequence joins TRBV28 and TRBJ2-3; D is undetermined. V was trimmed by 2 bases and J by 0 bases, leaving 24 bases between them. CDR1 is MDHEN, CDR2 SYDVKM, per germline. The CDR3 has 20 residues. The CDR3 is CASSLMPYPLVGTSTDTQYF. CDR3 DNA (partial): TGTGCCAGCAGTTTAATGCCCTACCCCCTAGTAGGCACAAGCACAGATACG.

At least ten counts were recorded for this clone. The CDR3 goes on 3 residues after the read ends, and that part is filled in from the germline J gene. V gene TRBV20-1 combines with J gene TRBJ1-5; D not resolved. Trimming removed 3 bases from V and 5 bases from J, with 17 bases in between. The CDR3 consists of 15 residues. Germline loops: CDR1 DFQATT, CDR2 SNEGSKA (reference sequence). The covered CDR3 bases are TGCAGTGCTAGGGTCGCAGGCAGCAACGATCAGCCC. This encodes CSARVAGSNDQP. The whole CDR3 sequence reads CSARVAGSNDQPQHF.

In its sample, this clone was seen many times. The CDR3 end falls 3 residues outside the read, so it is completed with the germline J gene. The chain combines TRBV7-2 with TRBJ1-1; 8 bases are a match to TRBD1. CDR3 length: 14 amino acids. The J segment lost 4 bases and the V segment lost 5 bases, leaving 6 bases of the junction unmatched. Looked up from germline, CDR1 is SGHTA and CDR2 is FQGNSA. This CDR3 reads CASSPITGGTEAFF. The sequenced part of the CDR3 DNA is TGTGCCAGCAGCCCCATCACAGGGGGCACTGAA.

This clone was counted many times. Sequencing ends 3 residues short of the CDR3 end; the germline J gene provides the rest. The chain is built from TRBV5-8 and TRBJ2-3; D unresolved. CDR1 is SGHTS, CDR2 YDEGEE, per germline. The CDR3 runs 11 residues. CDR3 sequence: CASSLAGAQYF. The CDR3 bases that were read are TGTGCCAGCAGCTTGGCCGGTGCG.

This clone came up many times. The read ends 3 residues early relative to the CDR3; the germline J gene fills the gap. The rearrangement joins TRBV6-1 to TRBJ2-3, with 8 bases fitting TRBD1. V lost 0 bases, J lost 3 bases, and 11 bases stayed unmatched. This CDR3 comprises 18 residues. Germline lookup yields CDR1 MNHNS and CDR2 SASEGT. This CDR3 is CASSEAEGSGGETDTQYF. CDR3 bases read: TGTGCCAGCAGTGAAGCGGAGGGTTCAGGGGGCGAAACAGATACG.

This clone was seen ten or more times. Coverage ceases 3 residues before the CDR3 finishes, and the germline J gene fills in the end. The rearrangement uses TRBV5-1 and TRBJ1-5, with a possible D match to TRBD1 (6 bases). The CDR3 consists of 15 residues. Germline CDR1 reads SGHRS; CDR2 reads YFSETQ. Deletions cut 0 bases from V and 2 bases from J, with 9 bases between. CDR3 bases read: TGCGCCAGCAGCTTGGTATCAGGGGGCAATCAGCCC. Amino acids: CASSLVSGGNQP. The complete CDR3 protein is CASSLVSGGNQPQHF.

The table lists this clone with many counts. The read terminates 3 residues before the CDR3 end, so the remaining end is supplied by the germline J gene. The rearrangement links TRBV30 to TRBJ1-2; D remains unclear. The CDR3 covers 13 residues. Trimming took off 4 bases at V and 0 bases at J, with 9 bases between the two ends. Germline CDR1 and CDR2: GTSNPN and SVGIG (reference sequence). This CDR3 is CAWNIGSNYGYTF. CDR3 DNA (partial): TGTGCCTGGAATATAGGGTCTAACTATGGC.

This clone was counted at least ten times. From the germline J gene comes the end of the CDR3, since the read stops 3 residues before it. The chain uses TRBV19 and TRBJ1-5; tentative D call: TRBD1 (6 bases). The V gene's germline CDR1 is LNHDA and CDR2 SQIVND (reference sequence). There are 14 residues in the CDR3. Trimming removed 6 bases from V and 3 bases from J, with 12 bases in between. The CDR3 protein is CASSWTANNQPQHF. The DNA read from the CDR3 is TGTGCCAGTAGCTGGACAGCGAACAATCAGCCC.

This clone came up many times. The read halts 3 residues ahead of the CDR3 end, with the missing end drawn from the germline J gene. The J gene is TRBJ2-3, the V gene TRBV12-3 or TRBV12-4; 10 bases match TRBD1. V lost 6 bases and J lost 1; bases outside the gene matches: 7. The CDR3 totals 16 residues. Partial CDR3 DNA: TGTGCCAGCAGATCCGGGACAGGGGTGGGCACAGATACG. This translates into CASRSGTGVGTDT. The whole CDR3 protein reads CASRSGTGVGTDTQYF.